This paragraph reports one T cell receptor beta chain. These data come from a study of blood T cell repertoires in COVID-19. Study-level information: The United States, Italy and Spain supplied acute and convalescent COVID-19 samples. PBMCs, B-cell-depleted T cells, or T cells provided the cDNA or gDNA that made up the material.

CDR1 and CDR2 from the germline V gene are LNHDA and SQIVND (reference sequence). Losses at the gene ends were 5 bases for V and 3 bases for J; bases not matched to a gene: 16. CDR3 length: 17 residues. Per the authors' pipeline: Using reference gene primer amplification, nucleated cell counts were estimated. Measured with immunoSEQ multiplex PCR; TCRdb has only the in-frame clones, and not every one. V, J and clone size are those of that table, while D and trimming were read from the DNA. This sample has 210,000 or so clones, with more than 80% found just once. The chain carries TRBV19 and TRBJ2-7; TRBD1 agrees at 7 bases. The clonotype originates from a woman of 80 years or more with acute or convalescent COVID-19. The specimen sequenced was peripheral blood. This chain's CDR3 is CASSEQGGGGQNYEQYF. CDR3 DNA: TGTGCCAGTAGTGAACAAGGCGGTGGGGGACAGAACTACGAGCAGTACTTC.